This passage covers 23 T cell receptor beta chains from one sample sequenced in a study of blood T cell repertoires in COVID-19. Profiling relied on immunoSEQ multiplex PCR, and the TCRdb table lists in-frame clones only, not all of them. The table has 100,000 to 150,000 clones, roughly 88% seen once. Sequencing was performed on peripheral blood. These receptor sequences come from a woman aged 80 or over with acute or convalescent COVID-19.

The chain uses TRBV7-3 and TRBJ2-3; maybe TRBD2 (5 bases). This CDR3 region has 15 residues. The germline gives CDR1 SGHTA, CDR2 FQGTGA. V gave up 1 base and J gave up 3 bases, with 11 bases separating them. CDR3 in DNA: TGTGCCAGCAGCTTAAGAACGGGGAGTACAGATACGCAGTATTTT. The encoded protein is CASSLRTGSTDTQYF.

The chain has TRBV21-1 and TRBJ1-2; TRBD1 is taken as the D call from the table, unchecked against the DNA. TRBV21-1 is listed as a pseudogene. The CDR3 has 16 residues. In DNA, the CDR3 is TGTGCCAGCAGCACCGACTGGGGACAGGAAGTTAGCGGCTACACCTTC. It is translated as CASSTDWGQEVSGYTF.

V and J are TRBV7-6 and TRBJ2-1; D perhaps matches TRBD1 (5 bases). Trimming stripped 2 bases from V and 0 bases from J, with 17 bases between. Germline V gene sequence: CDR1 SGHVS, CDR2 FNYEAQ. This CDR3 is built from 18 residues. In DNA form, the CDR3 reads TGTGCCAGCAGCTTATCCAGGGCGTGGGGAAGCTCCTACAATGAGCAGTTCTTC. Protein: CASSLSRAWGSSYNEQFF. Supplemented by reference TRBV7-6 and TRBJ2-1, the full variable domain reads GAGVSQSPRYKVTKRGQDVALRCDPISGHVSLYWYRQALGQGPEFLTYFNYEAQQDKSGLPNDRFSAERPEGSISTLTIQRTEQRDSAMYRCASSLSRAWGSSYNEQFFGPGTRLTVL.

CDR3 in amino acids: CASSLGDLAGSYNEQFF. In DNA, the CDR3 is TGCGCCAGCAGCTTAGGGGATCTAGCGGGGTCCTACAATGAGCAGTTCTTC. V gene TRBV5-1 combines with J gene TRBJ2-1, with 9 bases lining up with TRBD2. There are 17 residues in the CDR3. Germline-derived CDR1 and CDR2 are SGHRS and YFSETQ. V shed 2 bases and J 1 base; nucleotides not matched to a gene: 7.

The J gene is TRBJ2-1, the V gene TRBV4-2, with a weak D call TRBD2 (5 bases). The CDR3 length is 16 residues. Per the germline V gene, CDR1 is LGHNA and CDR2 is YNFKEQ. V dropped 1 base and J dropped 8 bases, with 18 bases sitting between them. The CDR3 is CASSQATTLGGYEQFF. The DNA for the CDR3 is TGTGCCAGCAGCCAAGCGACTACCCTTGGCGGGTATGAGCAGTTCTTC.

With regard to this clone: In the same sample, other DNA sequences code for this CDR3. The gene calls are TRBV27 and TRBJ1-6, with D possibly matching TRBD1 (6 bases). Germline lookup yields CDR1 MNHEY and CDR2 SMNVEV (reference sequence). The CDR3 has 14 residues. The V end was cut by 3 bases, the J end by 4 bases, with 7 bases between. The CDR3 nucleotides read TGTGCCAGCAGTTTGCAGGGGTATAATTCACCCCTCCACTTT. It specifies CASSLQGYNSPLHF.

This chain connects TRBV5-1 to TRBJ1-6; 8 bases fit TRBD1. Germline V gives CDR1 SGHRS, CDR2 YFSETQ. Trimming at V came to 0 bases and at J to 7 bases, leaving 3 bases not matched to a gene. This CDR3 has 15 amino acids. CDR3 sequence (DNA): TGCGCCAGCAGCTTGGACGGACAGGGAAATTCACCCCTCCACTTT. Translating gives CASSLDGQGNSPLHF.

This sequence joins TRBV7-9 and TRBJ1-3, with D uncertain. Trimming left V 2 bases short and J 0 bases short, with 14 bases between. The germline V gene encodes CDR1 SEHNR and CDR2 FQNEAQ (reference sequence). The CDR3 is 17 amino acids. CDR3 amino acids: CASSLNVFGSSGNTIYF. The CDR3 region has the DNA TGTGCCAGCAGCTTAAATGTGTTCGGGAGCTCTGGAAACACCATATATTTT. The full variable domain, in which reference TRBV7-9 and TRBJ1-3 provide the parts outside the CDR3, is DTGVSQNPRHKITKRGQNVTFRCDPISEHNRLYWYRQTLGQGPEFLTYFQNEAQLEKSRLLSDRFSAERPKGSFSTLEIQRTEQGDSAMYLCASSLNVFGSSGNTIYFGEGSWLTVV.

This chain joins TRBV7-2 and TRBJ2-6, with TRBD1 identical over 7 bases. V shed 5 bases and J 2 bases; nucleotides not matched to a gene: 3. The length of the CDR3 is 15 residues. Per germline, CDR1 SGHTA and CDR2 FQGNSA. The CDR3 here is CASSNGQAGANVLTF. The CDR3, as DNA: TGTGCCAGCAGCAACGGACAGGCTGGGGCCAACGTCCTGACTTTC.

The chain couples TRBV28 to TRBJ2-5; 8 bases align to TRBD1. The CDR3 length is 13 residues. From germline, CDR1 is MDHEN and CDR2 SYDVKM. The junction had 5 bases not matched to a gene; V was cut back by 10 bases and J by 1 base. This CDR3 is CATTQGGQETQYF. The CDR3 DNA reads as TGTGCCACCACACAGGGGGGCCAAGAGACCCAGTACTTC.

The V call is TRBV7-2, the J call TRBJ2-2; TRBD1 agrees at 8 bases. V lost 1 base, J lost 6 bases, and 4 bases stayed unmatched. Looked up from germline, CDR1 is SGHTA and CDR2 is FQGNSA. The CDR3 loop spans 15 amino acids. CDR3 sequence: CASSLDRGFAGELFF. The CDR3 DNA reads TGTGCCAGCAGCTTAGACAGGGGGTTTGCCGGGGAGCTGTTTTTT.

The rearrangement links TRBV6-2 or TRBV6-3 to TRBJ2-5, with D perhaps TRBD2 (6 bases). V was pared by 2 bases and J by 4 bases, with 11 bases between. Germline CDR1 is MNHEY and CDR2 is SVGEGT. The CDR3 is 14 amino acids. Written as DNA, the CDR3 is TGTGCCAGCAGTTACGGGCGGGGTAGAGAGACCCAGTACTTC. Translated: CASSYGRGRETQYF.

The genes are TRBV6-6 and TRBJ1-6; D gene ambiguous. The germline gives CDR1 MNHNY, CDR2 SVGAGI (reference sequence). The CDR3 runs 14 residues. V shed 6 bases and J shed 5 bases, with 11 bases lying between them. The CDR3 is CASSTEPNNSPLHF. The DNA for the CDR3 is TGTGCCAGCAGCACAGAACCCAATAATTCACCCCTCCACTTT.

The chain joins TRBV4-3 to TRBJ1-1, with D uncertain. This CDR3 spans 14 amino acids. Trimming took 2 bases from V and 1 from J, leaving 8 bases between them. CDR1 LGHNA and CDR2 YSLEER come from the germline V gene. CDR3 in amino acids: CASSQLEPNTEAFF. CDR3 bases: TGCGCCAGCAGCCAACTTGAGCCGAACACTGAAGCTTTCTTT.

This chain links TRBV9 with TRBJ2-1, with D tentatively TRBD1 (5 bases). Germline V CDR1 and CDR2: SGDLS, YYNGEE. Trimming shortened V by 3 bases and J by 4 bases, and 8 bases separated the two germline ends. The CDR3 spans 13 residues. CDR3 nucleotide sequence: TGTGCCAGCAGCGCACAGGATTACAATGAGCAGTTCTTC. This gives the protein CASSAQDYNEQFF. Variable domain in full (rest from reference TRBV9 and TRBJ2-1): DSGVTQTPKHLITATGQRVTLRCSPRSGDLSVYWYQQSLDQGLQFLIQYYNGEERAKGNILERFSAQQFPDLHSELNLSSLELGDSALYFCASSAQDYNEQFFGPGTRLTVL.

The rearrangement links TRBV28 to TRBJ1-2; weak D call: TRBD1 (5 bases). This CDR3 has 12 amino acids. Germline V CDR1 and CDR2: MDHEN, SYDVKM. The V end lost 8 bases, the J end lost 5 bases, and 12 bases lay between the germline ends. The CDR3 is CASWGEGYGYTF. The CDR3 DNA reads TGTGCCAGCTGGGGGGAGGGGTATGGCTACACCTTC.

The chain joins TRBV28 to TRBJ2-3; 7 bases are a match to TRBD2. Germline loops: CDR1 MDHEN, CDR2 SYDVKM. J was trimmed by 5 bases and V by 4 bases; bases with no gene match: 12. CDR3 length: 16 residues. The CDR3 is CASSSPRGRAGDTQYF. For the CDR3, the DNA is TGTGCCAGCAGTTCCCCAAGAGGGAGGGCCGGAGATACGCAGTATTTT.

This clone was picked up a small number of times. The CDR3 region has the DNA TGTGCCAGCCGGGGACAGGGACGGAACACCGGGGAGCTGTTTTTT. This codes for CASRGQGRNTGELFF. The chain uses TRBV6-5 and TRBJ2-2; 9 bases match TRBD1. Germline V gene sequence: CDR1 MNHEY, CDR2 SVGAGI. The CDR3 consists of 15 residues. Germline trimming cut 8 bases from V and 1 base from J; bases unmatched to any gene: 5.

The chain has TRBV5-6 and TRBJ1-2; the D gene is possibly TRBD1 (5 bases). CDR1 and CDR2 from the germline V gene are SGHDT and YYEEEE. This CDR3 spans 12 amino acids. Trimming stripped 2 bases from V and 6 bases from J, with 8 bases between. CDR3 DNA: TGTGCCAGCAGCTTCAGGGAACATGGCTACACCTTC. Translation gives CASSFREHGYTF.

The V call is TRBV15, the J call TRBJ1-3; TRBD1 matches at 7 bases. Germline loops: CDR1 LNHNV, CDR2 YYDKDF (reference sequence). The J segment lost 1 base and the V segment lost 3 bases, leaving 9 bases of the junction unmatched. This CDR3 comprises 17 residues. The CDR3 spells CATSRITGEVSGNTIYF. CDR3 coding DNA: TGTGCCACCAGCAGGATAACAGGGGAAGTATCTGGAAACACCATATATTTT.

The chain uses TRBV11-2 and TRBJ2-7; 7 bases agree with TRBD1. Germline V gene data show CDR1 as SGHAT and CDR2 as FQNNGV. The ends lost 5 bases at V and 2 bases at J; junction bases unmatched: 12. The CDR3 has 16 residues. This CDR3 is CASSARGQQVPYEQYF. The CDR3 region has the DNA TGTGCCAGCAGCGCCAGGGGACAGCAGGTCCCCTACGAGCAGTACTTC.

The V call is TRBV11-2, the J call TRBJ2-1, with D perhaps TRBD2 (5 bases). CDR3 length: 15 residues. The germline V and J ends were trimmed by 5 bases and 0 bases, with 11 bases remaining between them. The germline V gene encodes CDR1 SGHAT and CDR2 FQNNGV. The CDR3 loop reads CASSAGYNSYNEQFF. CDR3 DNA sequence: TGTGCCAGCAGCGCGGGTTACAACTCCTACAATGAGCAGTTCTTC.

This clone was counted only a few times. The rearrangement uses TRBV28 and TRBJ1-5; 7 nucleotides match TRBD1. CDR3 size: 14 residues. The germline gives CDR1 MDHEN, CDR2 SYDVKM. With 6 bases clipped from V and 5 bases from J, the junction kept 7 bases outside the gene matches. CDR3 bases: TGTGCCAGCAGGAGGGACAGTGATTATCAGCCCCAGCATTTT. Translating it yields CASRRDSDYQPQHF.